This T cell receptor (beta chain) was obtained from a study of OX40 agonist ivuxolimab in advanced cancers. The wider study: Hepatocellular carcinoma, melanoma, renal cell or head and neck cancer occurred in dose-escalation patients.

Broader study findings: The study found that CD8+ T cells averaged more expanded clones than CD4+.

The sample holds a few counts of this clone. What it binds is not known. TCRdb's table, derived via immunoSEQ multiplex PCR, lists solely in-frame clones and lacks some. The table includes some 82,000 clones, about 91% detected once. Autoimmune disease history or systemic immunosuppression excluded patients. Blood specimens came from baseline, cycle 4 day 1, and cycle 7 day 1. Germline V gene lookup returns CDR1 MGHRA and CDR2 YSYEKL. This CDR3 is built from 15 residues. The V gene end was trimmed by 4 bases and the J gene end by 7 bases; junction bases not matched to a gene: 8. This sample comprised CD4+ or CD8+ T cells sorted from blood, obtained in a trial of the OX40 agonist ivuxolimab. V and J are TRBV4-1 and TRBJ2-1, with 9 bases that match TRBD2. This clonotype originated in an adult with an advanced solid tumor such as melanoma, head and neck, liver or kidney cancer. The CDR3 spells CASSRIGGRANEQFF. CDR3 nucleotides: TGCGCCAGCAGCCGAATCGGCGGGAGGGCGAATGAGCAGTTCTTC.